The T cell receptor (beta chain) under discussion was sequenced for a study of CD8+CD57+ T cells in acquired aplastic anemia. Background on the study: Sorted CD4+ and CD8+ cells yielded around 3.2 ug of DNA on average. General study points: Patients and healthy controls showed no significant CD8+ Simpson's diversity difference. Comparison of patients with controls identified 25 to 35 shared CD8+ CDR3 sequences.

This CDR3 is 13 amino acids long. CDR1 DFQATT and CDR2 SNEGSKA come from the germline V gene (reference sequence). Trimming left V 1 base short and J 3 bases short, with 8 bases between. Remarks on this clonotype: Antigen: not known.

Whoever was chosen for sequencing had shown CD8+CD57+ cell expansion by flow cytometry. Every patient had severe acquired aplastic anemia. The use of genomic DNA as template underpinned the TCR beta VDJ and CDR3 profiling. MiXCR was run by TCRdb on the reads, yielding one entry per CDR3 protein. In the table there are about 250,000 distinct CDR3 sequences, around 43% of which are singletons. Sequenced input: sorted CD4+, CD8+, or CD8+CD57+ T cells (not recorded which) from PBMCs. The sequence derives from a human donor with aplastic anemia. The chain joins TRBV20-1 to TRBJ2-3, with TRBD2 as a possible D gene (5 bases). The CDR3 loop reads CSARVGETDTQYF. Written as DNA, the CDR3 is TGCAGTGCTAGAGTGGGAGAAACAGATACGCAGTATTTT.